A single sample gave rise to the 2 T cell receptor beta chains below, sequenced in a study of blood T cell repertoires in COVID-19. The method was immunoSEQ multiplex PCR; TCRdb's version includes in-frame clones alone and lacks a portion of them. This table holds 250,000 to 300,000 clones, 70% to 90% found once. The specimen sequenced was peripheral blood. Receptor source: a woman in her thirties or forties with acute or convalescent COVID-19.

This chain uses TRBV19 with TRBJ1-4, with 7 bases matching TRBD1. CDR3 size: 13 residues. Germline V CDR1 and CDR2: LNHDA, SQIVND (reference sequence). Unmatched junction bases numbered 7, after V lost 11 bases and J lost 4 bases. This CDR3 is CAGTVSLNEKLFF. CDR3 bases: TGTGCCGGGACAGTTTCCCTTAATGAAAAACTGTTTTTT.

J is TRBJ1-2 and V is TRBV19; D unclear. Germline assignment: CDR1 LNHDA and CDR2 SQIVND (reference sequence). The CDR3 contains 14 residues. The V gene lost 5 bases and the J gene lost 1 base, with 11 bases spanning the gap. The CDR3 DNA reads as TGTGCCAGTAGTTCGGGAGGAGATAACTATGGCTACACCTTC. This encodes CASSSGGDNYGYTF. Variable domain in full (rest from reference TRBV19 and TRBJ1-2): DGGITQSPKYLFRKEGQNVTLSCEQNLNHDAMYWYRQDPGQGLRLIYYSQIVNDFQKGDIAEGYSVSREKKESFPLTVTSAQKNPTAFYLCASSSGGDNYGYTFGSGTRLTVV.